This T cell receptor beta chain originates from a study of tumor-infiltrating lymphocytes in localized non-small cell lung cancer. Study-wide context: The cohort mixed smokers and never-smokers, several histologies, and some post-neoadjuvant-chemotherapy samples. Findings and caveats of the study: Technical variation could not be separated from intratumor heterogeneity here.

To note about this clone: The antigen is unknown.

With 5 bases removed from V and 5 bases from J, the gap between germline ends came to 13 bases. The CDR3 contains 14 residues. The germline gives CDR1 MNHEY, CDR2 SMNVEV (reference sequence). Libraries were prepared by immunoSEQ multiplex PCR; TCRdb keeps only in-frame clonotypes and omits some of them. The sample yields thousands of clones, over 65% seen once. The receptor was derived from a human donor with non-small cell lung cancer. The sequenced material came from lung tumor tissue. The chain employs TRBV27 and TRBJ1-5, with D tentatively TRBD1 (5 bases). In DNA form, the CDR3 reads TGTGCCAGCAGTCGATTCGGGGCGCATCAGCCCCAGCATTTT. Its translation: CASSRFGAHQPQHF.